This note documents a single T cell receptor (beta chain) sequence. This sample stems from a study of T cell responses to AZD1222 COVID-19 vaccine. Per the germline V gene, CDR1 is SGHTA and CDR2 is FQGTGA. The V and J ends lost 5 bases and 3 bases respectively, with 17 bases between them. CDR3 length equals 15 residues. Using immunoSEQ multiplex PCR, the repertoire was profiled, and TCRdb retains in-frame clones only, with some absent. The sample has some 120,000 clones, 84% seen once. The rearrangement uses TRBV7-3 and TRBJ2-7; TRBD1 might be the D (6 bases). This receptor was taken from an adult who received the AZD1222 COVID-19 vaccine. Sequences were derived from peripheral blood, sampled 28 days after the second AZD1222 dose. CDR3 nucleotide sequence: TGTGCCAGCAGCCGAAATGTACAGGGCAACTACGAGCAGTACTTC. Residues: CASSRNVQGNYEQYF.